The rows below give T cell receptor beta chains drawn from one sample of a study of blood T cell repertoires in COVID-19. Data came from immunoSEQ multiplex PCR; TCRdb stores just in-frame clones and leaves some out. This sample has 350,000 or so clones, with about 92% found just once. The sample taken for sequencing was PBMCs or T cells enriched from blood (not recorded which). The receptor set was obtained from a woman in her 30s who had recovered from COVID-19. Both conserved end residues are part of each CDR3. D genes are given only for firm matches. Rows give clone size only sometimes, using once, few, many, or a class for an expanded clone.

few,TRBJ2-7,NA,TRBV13,TGTGCCAGCAGCTTAGAAGCACAGAACGAGCAGTACTTC,CASSLEAQNEQYF
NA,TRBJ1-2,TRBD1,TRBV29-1,TGCAGCCCTCAGGGACAGGGACTGGATGGCTACACCTTC,CSPQGQGLDGYTF
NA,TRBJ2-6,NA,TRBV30,TGTGCCTCCAGGCTCTCTGGGGCCAACGTCCTGACTTTC,CASRLSGANVLTF
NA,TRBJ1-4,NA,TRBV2,TGTGCCAGCACTGCCCTGGGCCAACCTAATGAAAAACTGTTTTTT,CASTALGQPNEKLFF
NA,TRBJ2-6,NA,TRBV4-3,TGCGCCAGCAGCCAAGATCTTGGCGCCCGGGGGTCTGGGGCCAACGTCCTGACTTTC,CASSQDLGARGSGANVLTF
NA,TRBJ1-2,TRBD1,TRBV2,TGTGCCAGCAGCCTGACAGGGAACTATGGCTACACCTTC,CASSLTGNYGYTF
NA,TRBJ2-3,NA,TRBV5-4,TGTGCCAGCAGCTTTAGGACAGGCACAGATACGCAGTATTTT,CASSFRTGTDTQYF
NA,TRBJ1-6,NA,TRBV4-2,TGTGCCAGCAGCCAAGATCCAGCCAGCCGGAGCTCCTATAATTCACCCCTCCACTTT,CASSQDPASRSSYNSPLHF
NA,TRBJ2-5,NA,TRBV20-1,TGCAGTGATGGGCGAGAGACCCAGTACTTC,CSDGRETQYF
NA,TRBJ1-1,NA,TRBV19,TGTGCCACCGGCGGGCCTTCGAACACTGAAGCTTTCTTT,CATGGPSNTEAFF
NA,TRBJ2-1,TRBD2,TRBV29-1,TGCAGCGTTGCCGGGACTAGGAGCGACACAGAGTTCTTC,CSVAGTRSDTEFF
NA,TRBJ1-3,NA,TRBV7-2,TGTGCCAGCAGCCGCGGGGACTCTGGAAACACCATATATTTT,CASSRGDSGNTIYF
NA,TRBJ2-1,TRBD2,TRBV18,TGTGCCAGCTCCCCTAGCGGGAGCTCCTACAATGAGCAGTTCTTC,CASSPSGSSYNEQFF
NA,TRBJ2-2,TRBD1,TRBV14,TGTGCCAGCAGCCTACAGGGGATCGGGGAGCTGTTTTTT,CASSLQGIGELFF
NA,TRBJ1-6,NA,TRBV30,TGTGCCTGGAGTCCAGGGGATAATTCACCCCTCCACTTT,CAWSPGDNSPLHF
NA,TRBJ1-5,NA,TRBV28,TGTGCCACCACCTCCAGGGGTCAGCCCCAGCATTTT,CATTSRGQPQHF
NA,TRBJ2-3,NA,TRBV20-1,TGCAGTGCTGAGGTAGATACGCAGTATTTT,CSAEVDTQYF
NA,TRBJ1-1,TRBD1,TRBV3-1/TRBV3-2,TGTGCCAGCAGCCAAGAGATTGGGACAGGGCTCACTGAAGCTTTCTTT,CASSQEIGTGLTEAFF
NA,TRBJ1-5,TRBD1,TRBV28,TGTGCCAGCACTCCCCGGGGGGACAGGGGCCTTTGGGGAAATCAGCCCCAGCATTTT,CASTPRGDRGLWGNQPQHF
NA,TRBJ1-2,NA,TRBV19,TGTGCCAGTAGTCCCCTCTATGTCTATGGCTACACCTTC,CASSPLYVYGYTF
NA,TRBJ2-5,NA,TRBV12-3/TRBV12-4,TGTGCCAGCAACGACCAGGGGCAAGAGACCCAGTACTTC,CASNDQGQETQYF
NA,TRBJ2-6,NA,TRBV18,TGTGCCAGCTTAATTGATTCTTTCGGGTCCTCTGGGGCCAACGTCCTGACTTTC,CASLIDSFGSSGANVLTF
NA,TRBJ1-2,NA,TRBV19,TGTGCCAGTACCCCGACAGGCGGACGCGATGGCTACACCTTC,CASTPTGGRDGYTF
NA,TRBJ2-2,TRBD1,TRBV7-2,TGTGCCAGCAGCCGCGGGGGACAGGGGAACACCGGGGAGCTGTTTTTT,CASSRGGQGNTGELFF
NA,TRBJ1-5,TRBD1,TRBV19,TGTGCCAGTACCCAAGGGTCGGGACAGGGAGGAAATCAGCCCCAGCATTTT,CASTQGSGQGGNQPQHF
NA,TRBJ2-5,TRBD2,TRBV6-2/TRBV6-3,TGTGCCAGCAGCTTACTAGCGGGAGGGCAGACCCAGTACTTC,CASSLLAGGQTQYF
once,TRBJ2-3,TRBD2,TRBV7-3,TGTGCCAGCAGCCCTACGAGAGGACTAGGTGCGGATACGCAGTATTTT,CASSPTRGLGADTQYF
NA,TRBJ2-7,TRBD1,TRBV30,TGTGCCTGGGTCAGGGGGCCCTACGAGCAGTACTTC,CAWVRGPYEQYF
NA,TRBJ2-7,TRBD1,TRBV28,TGTGCCAGCAGTCCCGCCCGGGACAGGGGGTCCTACGAGCAGTACTTC,CASSPARDRGSYEQYF
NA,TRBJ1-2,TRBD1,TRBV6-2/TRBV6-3,TGTGCCAGCAGCCGTGGGACAGTTTACACCTTC,CASSRGTVYTF
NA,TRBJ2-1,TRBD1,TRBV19,TGTGCCAGTGCGGGACAGGGGGCGGGGGATGAGCAGTTCTTC,CASAGQGAGDEQFF
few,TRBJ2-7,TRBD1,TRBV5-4,TGTGCCAGCAGCATAGGACAGGGTACCGAGCAGTACTTC,CASSIGQGTEQYF
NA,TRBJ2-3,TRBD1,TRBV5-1,TGCGCCAGCAGCTTGGCCTTCGGCCAGGGGGCAGATACGCAGTATTTT,CASSLAFGQGADTQYF
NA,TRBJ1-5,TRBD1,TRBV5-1,TGCGCCAGCAGCTTGGGTACAGGGGACGGTAGTCAGCCCCAGCATTTT,CASSLGTGDGSQPQHF
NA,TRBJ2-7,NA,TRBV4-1,TGCGCCAGCAACTCCGGGGGACTCGGGTACGAGCAGTACTTC,CASNSGGLGYEQYF
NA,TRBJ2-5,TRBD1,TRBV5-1,TGCGCCAGCAGATCCAACGGACAGGCCCAAGAGACCCAGTACTTC,CASRSNGQAQETQYF
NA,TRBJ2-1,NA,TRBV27,TGTGCCAGCAGTTACCGGGGGACGGAGTTCTTC,CASSYRGTEFF
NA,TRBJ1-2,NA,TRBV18,TGTGCCAGCTCACCACCGGGGGCGACAATGAATGGCTACACCTTC,CASSPPGATMNGYTF
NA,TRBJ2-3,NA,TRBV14,TGTGCCAGCAGCCAAGATAGAATATCGCAGTATTTT,CASSQDRISQYF
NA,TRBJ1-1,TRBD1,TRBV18,TGTGCCAGCTCACCATCAAGACAGGGGGGTTATGCGACTGAAGCTTTCTTT,CASSPSRQGGYATEAFF
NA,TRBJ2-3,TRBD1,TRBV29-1,TGCAGCGTTAGGGACAGTAGCACAGATACGCAGTATTTT,CSVRDSSTDTQYF
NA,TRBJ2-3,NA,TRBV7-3,TGTGCCAGCAGCTCCGCAGGGGCCACAGATACGCAGTATTTT,CASSSAGATDTQYF
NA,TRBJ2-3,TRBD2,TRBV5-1,TGCGCCAGCAGCGGCCGTGTAGCGGGGATAAGCACAGATACGCAGTATTTT,CASSGRVAGISTDTQYF
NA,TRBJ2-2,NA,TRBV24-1,TGTGCCACCAGTGAAGTGGGGAGAACCGGGGAGCTGTTTTTT,CATSEVGRTGELFF
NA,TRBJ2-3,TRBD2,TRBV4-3,TGCGCCAGCAGCCAAGAACTAGCGAATACGCAGTATTTT,CASSQELANTQYF
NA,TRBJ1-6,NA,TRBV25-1,TGTGCCAGCAGTGAATGGCCGCATAATTCACCCCTCCACTTT,CASSEWPHNSPLHF